This T cell receptor beta chain was sequenced in a study of T cell changes during pregnancy in multiple sclerosis. From germline, CDR1 is SGHTA and CDR2 FQGTGA. The CDR3 contains 14 residues. Trimming stripped 5 bases from V and 6 bases from J, with 14 bases between. Generated by immunoSEQ multiplex PCR, the TCRdb table keeps only in-frame clones and is missing some. The profile shows roughly 76,000 clones, 90% to 95% of them singletons. The V call is TRBV7-3, the J call TRBJ2-1; weak D call: TRBD1 (6 bases). Sequencing used CD4+ T cells from peripheral blood mononuclear cells, obtained in the second trimester of pregnancy. This receptor was obtained from a female donor with multiple sclerosis, enrolled in a pregnancy study. The DNA of the CDR3 is TGTGCCAGCAGCGCGCAGGGGTATGGCAATGAGCAGTTCTTC. Residues: CASSAQGYGNEQFF.